The rows below give T cell receptor beta chains drawn from one sample of a study of T-cell reconstitution after alpha-beta-depleted transplantation in children. Each CDR3 protein is one row after TCRdb ran MiXCR on the PCR reads. The repertoire holds approximately 230,000 distinct CDR3 sequences, around 25% seen once, with about 5% in the top ten. Here the sequenced sample was PBMCs, mostly from graft donor cells, taken 360 days after TCRalphabeta/CD19-depleted stem cell transplant. The source of these receptors is a female patient aged 2-15 years who had a stem cell transplant for congenital amegakaryocytic thrombocytopenia, so the T cells may come from the graft donor. Each CDR3 is given with its conserved first and last residue. A D gene is named only where the DNA matches it firmly. Clone size appears in some rows only: once, few, many, or a class for an expanded clone.

>TRBJ1-2|13|TRBV7-6|.|.
CASSLARFSGYTF
TGTGCCAGCAGCTTAGCGCGGTTTAGTGGCTACACCTTC
>TRBJ2-7|21|TRBV3-1|TRBD2|.
CASSRAGTSGNRVLGAYEQYF
TGTGCCAGCAGCCGTGCCGGGACTAGCGGGAATAGGGTACTTGGGGCCTACGAGCAGTACTTC
>TRBJ1-5|15|TRBV3-1|TRBD1|.
CASSQDRGDNQPQHF
TGTGCCAGCAGCCAAGACAGGGGGGACAATCAGCCCCAGCATTTT
>TRBJ2-5|14|TRBV28|.|.
CASSPWGYQETQYF
TGTGCCAGCAGTCCGTGGGGGTACCAAGAGACCCAGTACTTC
>TRBJ2-5|13|TRBV3-1|.|.
CASSPRTSETQYF
TGTGCCAGCAGCCCTCGGACCTCAGAGACCCAGTACTTC
>TRBJ1-5|14|TRBV6-2/TRBV6-3|.|.
CASSWAISNQPQHF
TGTGCCAGCAGTTGGGCTATTAGCAATCAGCCCCAGCATTTT
>TRBJ2-3|15|TRBV5-1|TRBD1|.
CASSPGTGPTVTQYF
TGCGCCAGCAGCCCCGGGACAGGACCCACAGTTACGCAGTATTTT
>TRBJ2-5|15|TRBV7-9|.|few
CASSLVHYSQETQYF
TGTGCCAGCAGCTTAGTCCACTACAGCCAAGAGACCCAGTACTTC
>TRBJ1-5|14|TRBV15|TRBD1|few
CATSSNRGGQPQHF
TGTGCCACCAGCAGTAACAGGGGCGGTCAGCCCCAGCATTTT
>TRBJ1-1|17|TRBV28|.|.
CASSLSPRGISEGEAFF
TGTGCCAGCAGTTTATCCCCTCGGGGTATAAGTGAAGGTGAAGCTTTCTTT
>TRBJ2-3|17|TRBV29-1|TRBD2|few
CSVGRRLADKTPDTQYF
TGCAGCGTTGGCCGTAGACTAGCGGACAAGACCCCAGATACGCAGTATTTT
>TRBJ2-6|14|TRBV20-1|.|.
CSASSRTGANVLTF
TGCAGTGCTTCGAGCCGGACTGGGGCCAACGTCCTGACTTTC
>TRBJ2-2|16|TRBV6-2/TRBV6-3|TRBD2|.
CASSLGLAGSTGELFF
TGTGCCAGCAGTCTGGGACTAGCGGGTTCCACCGGGGAGCTGTTTTTT
>TRBJ1-3|15|TRBV7-9|.|.
CASSSSGASGNTIYF
TGTGCCAGCAGCTCGTCAGGGGCCTCTGGAAACACCATATATTTT
>TRBJ1-4|16|TRBV4-1|.|.
CASSQDAGGRDEKLFF
TGCGCCAGCAGCCAAGATGCGGGTGGAAGGGATGAAAAACTGTTTTTT
>TRBJ2-7|17|TRBV7-3|TRBD2|.
CASSYAGGAGGSYEQYF
TGTGCCAGCAGCTACGCCGGCGGTGCGGGAGGCTCCTACGAGCAGTACTTC
>TRBJ2-6|19|TRBV5-4|.|.
CASSLGWLDSLSGANVLTF
TGTGCCAGCAGCTTGGGCTGGTTGGACAGCCTCTCTGGGGCCAACGTCCTGACTTTC
>TRBJ1-2|15|TRBV6-1|TRBD1|.
CASSPTGEAIYGYTF
TGTGCCAGCAGTCCGACAGGGGAAGCCATCTATGGCTACACCTTC
>TRBJ1-2|16|TRBV20-1|.|.
CSARDIAPNTDYGYTF
TGCAGTGCTAGAGATATAGCCCCAAACACGGACTATGGCTACACCTTC
>TRBJ2-7|16|TRBV5-1|.|few
CASSETAGRTLLEQYF
TGCGCCAGCAGCGAAACGGCAGGGAGGACTCTCCTCGAGCAGTACTTC
>TRBJ1-3|17|TRBV4-1|.|.
CASSQDIAYVSGNTIYF
TGCGCCAGCAGCCAAGATATAGCATACGTGTCTGGAAACACCATATATTTT
>TRBJ2-7|15|TRBV6-1|TRBD1|.
CASKVIDRGSSEQYF
TGTGCCAGCAAGGTCATCGACAGGGGCTCCTCCGAGCAGTACTTC
>TRBJ2-1|15|TRBV19|.|few
CASTRTTSPRDEQFF
TGTGCCAGTACCAGGACCACCTCGCCTCGTGATGAGCAGTTCTTC
>TRBJ2-7|12|TRBV15|TRBD1|.
CATKTGLGEQYF
TGTGCCACGAAGACAGGGCTTGGCGAGCAGTACTTC
>TRBJ2-7|14|TRBV4-1|TRBD2|many
CASSPTSVIYEQYF
TGCGCCAGCAGCCCGACTAGCGTGATCTACGAGCAGTACTTC
>TRBJ2-2|16|TRBV27|TRBD1|.
CASSLRGRQGGGELFF
TGTGCCAGCAGTTTAAGGGGACGACAGGGTGGCGGGGAGCTGTTTTTT
>TRBJ2-5|13|TRBV12-3/TRBV12-4|.|many
CASSPGREETQYF
TGTGCCAGCAGTCCTGGCAGGGAGGAGACCCAGTACTTC
>TRBJ1-4|14|TRBV14|.|few
CASSVGRFNEKLFF
TGTGCCAGCAGCGTTGGGCGGTTTAATGAAAAACTGTTTTTT
>TRBJ2-1|13|TRBV5-1|.|.
CASSLRGHNEQFF
TGCGCCAGCAGCTTGCGGGGGCACAATGAGCAGTTCTTC
>TRBJ2-1|17|TRBV25-1|TRBD2|few
CASSDRLAGGSYNEQFF
TGTGCCAGCAGTGACCGCCTAGCGGGAGGGTCCTACAATGAGCAGTTCTTC
>TRBJ2-2|15|TRBV10-3|TRBD2|.
CAITRDYSNTGELFF
TGTGCCATCACCCGGGACTACTCGAACACCGGGGAGCTGTTTTTT
>TRBJ1-6|13|TRBV3-1|.|.
CASSPSRSSPLHF
TGTGCCAGCAGCCCCAGTCGAAGTTCACCCCTCCACTTT
>TRBJ2-1|14|TRBV5-1|.|few
CASTPTRSYNEQFF
TGCGCCAGCACCCCCACCCGCTCCTACAATGAGCAGTTCTTC
>TRBJ2-1|13|TRBV9|.|few
CASSARSSGEQFF
TGTGCCAGCAGCGCGAGGAGTTCCGGTGAGCAGTTCTTC
>TRBJ2-5|16|TRBV15|.|few
CATSRDGGATPETQYF
TGTGCCACCAGCAGAGATGGGGGTGCGACCCCAGAGACCCAGTACTTC
>TRBJ2-5|15|TRBV20-1|.|few
CSARGAYPTQETQYF
TGCAGTGCTAGGGGCGCGTACCCTACCCAAGAGACCCAGTACTTC
>TRBJ2-7|12|TRBV10-3|.|few
CAQNQGTYEQYF
TGTGCCCAAAACCAGGGGACCTACGAGCAGTACTTC
>TRBJ2-7|12|TRBV29-1|TRBD1|few
CSVQGALYEQYF
TGCAGCGTACAGGGGGCCTTATACGAGCAGTACTTC
>TRBJ1-1|14|TRBV12-3/TRBV12-4|.|few
CASSSILGGTEAFF
TGTGCCAGCAGTTCGATTTTGGGGGGAACTGAAGCTTTCTTT
>TRBJ2-1|14|TRBV18|TRBD2|.
CASSPSGRKFEQFF
TGTGCCAGCTCACCTAGCGGGAGGAAATTTGAGCAGTTCTTC
>TRBJ1-1|14|TRBV7-6|.|.
CASSSRALGTEAFF
TGTGCCAGCAGCTCCCGGGCCCTGGGCACTGAAGCTTTCTTT
>TRBJ2-1|16|TRBV20-1|TRBD2|once
CRGLAGGQVYYNEQFF
TGCAGGGGACTAGCGGGGGGGCAAGTATACTACAATGAGCAGTTCTTC
>TRBJ2-3|16|TRBV12-3/TRBV12-4|TRBD2|.
CASSLQRGKGTDTQYF
TGTGCCAGCAGCCTCCAGCGGGGGAAGGGGACAGATACGCAGTATTTT
>TRBJ2-7|14|TRBV29-1|.|few
CSVGVSGSGVEQYF
TGCAGCGTTGGCGTTTCGGGCTCGGGGGTCGAGCAGTACTTC
>TRBJ2-5|14|TRBV28|.|few
CASSLPSVRETQYF
TGTGCCAGCAGTTTGCCTAGCGTTCGGGAGACCCAGTACTTC
>TRBJ2-5|13|TRBV20-1|.|few
CSAAWAAQETQYF
TGCAGTGCTGCCTGGGCAGCACAAGAGACCCAGTACTTC
>TRBJ1-1|13|TRBV4-2|.|.
CASSQDGGTEAFF
TGTGCCAGCAGCCAAGATGGGGGGACTGAAGCTTTCTTT
>TRBJ2-1|15|TRBV20-1|TRBD2|.
CSARDFSGSFNEQFF
TGCAGTGCTAGAGATTTTAGCGGGAGTTTCAATGAGCAGTTCTTC
>TRBJ2-1|17|TRBV4-2|TRBD2|few
CASSQELAPSGLREQFF
TGTGCCAGCAGCCAAGAGCTCGCCCCTAGCGGCCTCCGTGAGCAGTTCTTC
>TRBJ2-5|13|TRBV20-1|TRBD1|.
CSAKETGSETQYF
TGCAGTGCTAAAGAGACAGGGTCTGAGACCCAGTACTTC